Listed below are T cell receptor beta chains from one sample, sequenced in a study of cytomegalovirus exposure and HLA in healthy donors. The table came from immunoSEQ multiplex PCR; TCRdb's copy has only in-frame clones and leaves some out. The sample lists 85,000 to 120,000 clones, 75% occurring once. Sequencing was performed on PBMCs. These receptors were obtained from a male donor in good health and CMV-seropositive. The CDR3 runs from the conserved cysteine through the conserved F or W. D genes are given only for firm matches. Expanded clones get a size class; other rows say once, few or many, or leave the size out.

v_gene,j_gene,abundance,len,d_gene,CDR3nt,CDR3aa
TRBV14,TRBJ2-3,few,14,TRBD1,TGTGCCAGCAGCCAAGCAGGGGGCTCAGATACGCAGTATTTT,CASSQAGGSDTQYF
TRBV7-2,TRBJ1-5,-,14,-,TGTGCCAGCAGCCCCACTACGGGCAATCAGCCCCAGCATTTT,CASSPTTGNQPQHF
TRBV7-3,TRBJ1-1,once,13,-,TGTGCCAGCAGCAAACAGGGAGTCCTTGAAGCTTTCTTT,CASSKQGVLEAFF
TRBV7-2,TRBJ2-7,few,12,TRBD1,TGTGCCAGCAGCCGACAGGGCTACGAGCAGTACTTC,CASSRQGYEQYF
TRBV28,TRBJ1-5,-,15,TRBD1,TGTGCCAGCAGATTTCAGACAGGGGGACACCAGCCCCAGCATTTT,CASRFQTGGHQPQHF
TRBV29-1,TRBJ1-2,-,12,TRBD1,TGCAGCGTTACGGGACAGGGAAATGGCTACACCTTC,CSVTGQGNGYTF
TRBV19,TRBJ2-1,few,16,-,TGTGCCAGTAGTATAGAGTCTAGCGCCGGTTACAATGAGCAGTTCTTC,CASSIESSAGYNEQFF
TRBV7-2,TRBJ2-4,-,16,-,TGTGCCAGCAGCCATGGGCAGGGGAAAACCAAAAACATTCAGTACTTC,CASSHGQGKTKNIQYF
TRBV7-3,TRBJ2-1,-,17,TRBD2,TGTGCCAGCAGCCCTCAACCGGGACTAGCGGGGGGGGATGAGCAGTTCTTC,CASSPQPGLAGGDEQFF
TRBV10-3,TRBJ2-3,once,13,TRBD1,TGTGCCATCAACGACAGGGACACAGATACGCAGTATTTT,CAINDRDTDTQYF
TRBV6-5,TRBJ1-2,-,13,TRBD1,TGTGCCAGCAGCCGCGGGACAGGGGATGGCTACCCCTTC,CASSRGTGDGYPF
TRBV28,TRBJ2-7,-,16,-,TGTGCCAGCAACCGTTTGTCCCGGGGGGCTCCCCACGAGCAGTACTTC,CASNRLSRGAPHEQYF
TRBV7-6,TRBJ2-2,-,14,-,TGTGCCAGCAGCTTCGAGACAAGCCCCGGGGAGCTGTTTTTT,CASSFETSPGELFF
TRBV6-1,TRBJ1-4,-,15,TRBD1,TGTGCCAGCACCGGTTTGGGGACAGGGGGTGAAAAACTGTTTTTT,CASTGLGTGGEKLFF
TRBV4-3,TRBJ1-2,few,15,-,TGCGCCAGCAGCCAAGAGATCGGGAGGGCCTATGGCTACACCTTC,CASSQEIGRAYGYTF
TRBV4-2,TRBJ1-1,-,15,-,TGTGCCAGCAGCCAAGATCCAGGAAGCTACACTGAAGCTTTCTTT,CASSQDPGSYTEAFF
TRBV9,TRBJ1-2,few,13,-,TGTGCCAGCAGCTCCCCGTCCAGGGTTGGCTACACCTTC,CASSSPSRVGYTF
TRBV6-5,TRBJ1-2,-,15,-,TGTGCCAGCAGTTACTCCCGGACAGCTGACTATGGCTACACCTTC,CASSYSRTADYGYTF
TRBV7-2,TRBJ1-1,-,15,-,TGTGCCAGCAGCTTAGCTCGGACCGGGGGCACTGAAGCTTTCTTT,CASSLARTGGTEAFF
TRBV6-5,TRBJ2-7,-,14,-,TGTGCCAGCAGTTACGGGGACAAACTCTACGAGCAGTACTTC,CASSYGDKLYEQYF
TRBV18,TRBJ1-1,-,12,TRBD1,TGTGCCAGCAATCAGGGGGCCTCTGAAGCTTTCTTT,CASNQGASEAFF
TRBV19,TRBJ2-3,few,15,TRBD2,TGTGCCAGTAGTACTAGCGGGGGCGGCACAGATACGCAGTATTTT,CASSTSGGGTDTQYF
TRBV19,TRBJ1-2,-,14,-,TGTGCCAGTAGTATAGATTCGGGAAACTATGGCTACACCTTC,CASSIDSGNYGYTF
TRBV6-6,TRBJ2-2,-,15,-,TGTGCCAGCAGTAGAACGCAGGGCAACACCGGGGAGCTGTTTTTT,CASSRTQGNTGELFF
TRBV5-6,TRBJ1-4,-,18,-,TGTGCCAGCAGCTTGGCTCTAGCAGGGGCTGCAACTAATGAAAAACTGTTTTTT,CASSLALAGAATNEKLFF
TRBV4-3,TRBJ1-4,-,16,-,TGCGCCAGCAGCGGAATACAGGGATCAACTAATGAAAAACTGTTTTTT,CASSGIQGSTNEKLFF
TRBV6-1,TRBJ2-3,-,15,TRBD2,TGTGCCAGTCAACTAGCGGGGGCGACCACAGATACGCAGTATTTT,CASQLAGATTDTQYF
TRBV7-2,TRBJ2-5,-,15,TRBD2,TGTGCCAGCAGCCCGACTAGCGGGGTGCGAGAGACCCAGTACTTC,CASSPTSGVRETQYF
TRBV5-1,TRBJ1-1,-,14,TRBD1,TGCGCCAGCAGCTTGCCCACGGACAGGTCTGAAGCTTTCTTT,CASSLPTDRSEAFF
TRBV4-3,TRBJ1-4,-,15,-,TGCGCCAGCAGCCAAGATCCAATCACTAATGAAAAACTGTTTTTT,CASSQDPITNEKLFF
TRBV4-2,TRBJ2-3,few,16,TRBD2,TGTGCCAGCAGCCGCGCCGGGACTAGCGGGATTGATACGCAGTATTTT,CASSRAGTSGIDTQYF
TRBV19,TRBJ2-5,-,14,-,TGTGCCAGTAGTAACTACCTTTCTGAAGAGACCCAGTACTTC,CASSNYLSEETQYF
TRBV5-1,TRBJ1-1,-,14,-,TGCGCCAGCAGCTCGTACGCAGGGTCCACTGAAGCTTTCTTT,CASSSYAGSTEAFF
TRBV27,TRBJ2-3,-,16,TRBD1,TGTGCCAGCAGTTGGGGGACAGGGGATAGCACAGATACGCAGTATTTT,CASSWGTGDSTDTQYF
TRBV19,TRBJ1-1,-,13,-,TGTGCCAGTAGTTCTTGGGCAACCACTGAAGCTTTCTTT,CASSSWATTEAFF
TRBV7-2,TRBJ1-1,-,13,-,TGTGCCAGCAGCTTAGGAGAGAACACTGAAGCTTTCTTT,CASSLGENTEAFF
TRBV7-3,TRBJ1-2,-,17,-,TGTGCCAGCAGCTTAACGTCGGGGACAAATAACCCCGGTGGCTACACCTTC,CASSLTSGTNNPGGYTF
TRBV19,TRBJ1-5,-,15,TRBD1,TGTGCCAGTAGTATACCAGGGGGGAGCAATCAGCCCCAGCATTTT,CASSIPGGSNQPQHF
TRBV4-2,TRBJ2-3,-,19,TRBD2,TGTGCCAGCAGCCAAGCTAAGGGGGGAACGGGGGGGCGCACAGATACGCAGTATTTT,CASSQAKGGTGGRTDTQYF
TRBV4-3,TRBJ2-7,-,13,-,TGCGCCAGCAGCCAAGATTCAGGCTACGAGCAGTACTTC,CASSQDSGYEQYF
TRBV10-3,TRBJ2-1,-,14,-,TGTGCCATCACTGAACTAGCAGAGTACAATGAGCAGTTCTTC,CAITELAEYNEQFF
TRBV7-2,TRBJ2-6,-,19,TRBD2,TGTGCCAGCAGCACACCGGCGGGGGGGCTCCTCTCTGGGGCCAACGTCCTGACTTTC,CASSTPAGGLLSGANVLTF
TRBV7-9,TRBJ1-2,-,16,-,TGTGCCAGCAGCTTAGTAGTCGCGCCGTCTAACTATGGCTACACCTTC,CASSLVVAPSNYGYTF
TRBV10-3,TRBJ2-1,few,16,TRBD2,TGTGCCATCAGCACTGGGACTAGCGGGAGAGGTGGTGAGCAGTTCTTC,CAISTGTSGRGGEQFF
TRBV6-1,TRBJ1-2,once,15,TRBD1,TGTGCCAGCAGTGAGAGACAGGGGAAGGGCTATGGCTACACCTTC,CASSERQGKGYGYTF
TRBV2,TRBJ2-5,-,13,TRBD2,TGTGCCAGTGGTAGCGGGGGGGAAGAGACCCAGTACTTC,CASGSGGEETQYF
TRBV25-1,TRBJ1-1,few,12,-,TGTGCCAGCAAACTAATGAACACTGAAGCTTTCTTT,CASKLMNTEAFF
TRBV19,TRBJ1-3,once,14,-,TGTGCCAGTAGTATCTGGGAGGCTGGAAACACCATATATTTT,CASSIWEAGNTIYF
TRBV2,TRBJ2-7,-,15,-,TGTGCCAGCAAGAAGAAATTACAGGGACCCTACGAGCAGTACTTC,CASKKKLQGPYEQYF
TRBV7-2,TRBJ1-2,-,12,-,TGTGCCAGCAGCCGAGTAGGAGGCCCTGCCACCTTC,CASSRVGGPATF
TRBV9,TRBJ1-1,few,13,-,TGTGCCAGCAGACGCCCGGGGAGTACTGAAGCTTTCTTT,CASRRPGSTEAFF
TRBV6-6,TRBJ1-6,once,16,-,TGTGCCAGCAGTTACTTGGACAGTCCGTCGAATTCACCCCTCCACTTT,CASSYLDSPSNSPLHF
TRBV5-1,TRBJ2-7,once,14,TRBD1,TGCGCCAGTGATCCGGGACAGGGAGGATACGAGCAGTACTTC,CASDPGQGGYEQYF
TRBV29-1,TRBJ1-1,once,13,-,TGCAGCGTCTCGGGGGGCCGGAACACTGAAGCTTTCTTT,CSVSGGRNTEAFF